This T cell receptor (beta chain) emerged from a study of lymphopenia after photon versus proton radiotherapy. Whole-study results and caveats: After lymphocyte nadir, photon-treated repertoires showed oligoclonal expansion, especially CD8+ Temra. Survival link was tested only in deceased patients; proton benefit remains a possibility. Photon-treated patients lost naive T cells and TCR diversity; proton-treated stayed stable.

Details on this clone: The target antigen is unknown.

Germline CDR1 and CDR2: KGHSH and LQKENI. The CDR3 sequence is 14 residues long. Trimming stripped 3 bases from V and 0 bases from J, with 8 bases between. Generated by immunoSEQ multiplex PCR, the TCRdb table keeps only in-frame clones and is missing some. The sample lists about 68,000 clones; under 95% were seen once. This material consisted of peripheral blood, taken from a patient treated with photon-based radiotherapy. The origin of this receptor is an older woman with pancreatic cancer. This rearrangement joins TRBV18 to TRBJ1-1; D unclear. The CDR3 here is CASSPVGMNTEAFF. The CDR3 DNA reads as TGTGCCAGCTCACCGGTCGGAATGAACACTGAAGCTTTCTTT.